A single T cell receptor (beta chain) is shown here with its context. The record originates from a study of T cell changes during pregnancy in multiple sclerosis. TCRdb's table, derived via immunoSEQ multiplex PCR, lists solely in-frame clones and lacks some. The sample yields tens of thousands of clones, 85% to 95% seen once. Sequences were derived from CD4+ T cells from peripheral blood mononuclear cells, sampled before pregnancy. The sequence derives from a female donor with multiple sclerosis, enrolled in a pregnancy study.

Here the CDR3 reads CSVGTTSGRGVDTQYF. As DNA, the CDR3 is TGCAGCGTTGGGACGACTAGCGGGAGAGGGGTGGATACGCAGTATTTT. V usage is TRBV29-1 and J usage is TRBJ2-3, with 12 bases fitting TRBD2. The CDR3 is made up of 16 amino acids. V gave up 4 bases and J gave up 6 bases; unmatched junction bases: 11. Germline V gives CDR1 SQVTM, CDR2 ANQGSEA.